Each of the 15 T cell receptor beta chains below was sequenced from the same sample in a study of T-cell memory formation after mild COVID-19. Each CDR3 protein is one row after TCRdb ran MiXCR on the 5' RACE reads. The sample holds about 320,000 distinct CDR3 sequences, roughly an eighth seen once. Specimen: PBMCs or a T cell subset sorted from them (not recorded which). These receptors originate from a man younger than 35 who had mild COVID-19 (a few samples of this study predate the infection). Cell type and time point are not known.

The J gene is TRBJ2-6, the V gene TRBV4-2; D unresolved. V was shortened by 0 bases and J by 0 bases, with 9 bases between the two germline ends. From germline, CDR1 is LGHNA and CDR2 YNFKEQ. This CDR3 has 17 amino acids. The CDR3 nucleotides read TGTGCCAGCAGCCAAGATTGGGCCAACTCTGGGGCCAACGTCCTGACTTTC. It yields the protein CASSQDWANSGANVLTF.

The chain joins TRBV6-4 to TRBJ2-1; D unresolved. The V gene lost 4 bases and the J gene lost 1 base, with 11 bases spanning the gap. The germline gives CDR1 MRHNA, CDR2 SNTAGT. This CDR3 comprises 15 residues. The CDR3 DNA sequence: TGTGCCAGCAGTGTCAATAGTGGTTCCTACAATGAGCAGTTCTTC. Translated, it gives CASSVNSGSYNEQFF.

This clonotype was detected only a few times. The genes are TRBV19 and TRBJ2-1; 7 bases are a match to TRBD2. This CDR3 is built from 17 residues. Looked up from germline, CDR1 is LNHDA and CDR2 is SQIVND (reference sequence). V was clipped by 8 bases and J by 5 bases; unmatched bases: 18. DNA for the CDR3: TGTGCCAGTGCGATCGACGCTTCCGGACTAGAACACAATGAGCAGTTCTTC. Protein: CASAIDASGLEHNEQFF.

This sequence joins TRBV5-4 and TRBJ2-2; 9 bases fit TRBD1. CDR1 SGHNT and CDR2 YYREEE come from the germline V gene (reference sequence). The V and J ends lost 4 bases and 7 bases, in that order; junction bases with no gene match: 8. The CDR3 totals 15 residues. The CDR3 region has the DNA TGTGCCAGCAGCCGGGACAGGGCAAGCATCGGGGAGCTGTTTTTT. Translated, it gives CASSRDRASIGELFF.

This clonotype has more than one count but fewer than ten. This rearrangement joins TRBV7-9 to TRBJ2-7, with D perhaps TRBD2 (7 bases). V was trimmed by 5 bases and J by 2 bases, leaving 19 bases between them. The germline CDR1 and CDR2 sequences are SEHNR and FQNEAQ (reference sequence). The CDR3 covers 16 residues. The CDR3 reads CASSPYRGDIAYEQYF. The DNA for the CDR3 is TGTGCCAGCAGCCCCTATCGGGGGGACATAGCCTACGAGCAGTACTTC.

The sample holds many counts of this clonotype. This rearrangement joins TRBV5-1 to TRBJ1-2, with D possibly TRBD1 on 6 matching bases. Per the germline V gene, CDR1 is SGHRS and CDR2 is YFSETQ. V gave up 0 bases and J gave up 5 bases, with 11 bases separating them. The CDR3 spans 14 residues. DNA of the CDR3: TGCGCCAGCAGCTTGGCCGGGACAAATTATGGCTACACCTTC. Amino acids: CASSLAGTNYGYTF.

This clonotype was observed many times. The chain has TRBV7-2 and TRBJ1-2, with a weak D call TRBD1 (6 bases). The CDR3 consists of 14 residues. Trimming removed 6 bases at V and 2 bases at J, with 13 bases between. CDR1 and CDR2 from the germline V gene are SGHTA and FQGNSA. DNA of the CDR3: TGTGCCAGCAGTACCCCGGGACAAAACTATGGCTACACCTTC. This sequence encodes CASSTPGQNYGYTF.

This clonotype has ten or more counts. The chain links TRBV20-1 to TRBJ1-4, with TRBD1 matching 7 bases. The CDR3 loop spans 13 amino acids. Germline V gives CDR1 DFQATT, CDR2 SNEGSKA (reference sequence). The V segment lost 7 bases and the J segment 7 bases; nucleotides outside the gene matches: 9. CDR3 loop: CSGRQGGGEKLFF. The CDR3 DNA reads as TGCAGTGGGCGACAGGGCGGTGGTGAAAAACTGTTTTTT.

This clonotype was seen a handful of times. This chain uses TRBV3-1 with TRBJ2-5; 9 bases are shared with TRBD1. With 6 bases clipped from V and 5 bases from J, the junction kept 7 bases outside the gene matches. CDR3 size: 14 residues. Germline V CDR1 and CDR2: LGHDT, YNNKEL (reference sequence). The CDR3 nucleotides are TGTGCCAGCAGGCAACAGGGGGCGCGGGAGACCCAGTACTTC. This codes for CASRQQGARETQYF.

This clonotype occurred a few times. The chain carries TRBV9 and TRBJ1-2, with D perhaps TRBD1 (5 bases). Germline-derived CDR1 and CDR2 are SGDLS and YYNGEE. Trimming cost V 0 bases and J 3 bases, with 9 bases left between them. This CDR3 region has 14 residues. CDR3 nucleotides: TGTGCCAGCAGCGTAGAAGGGGCTTACTATGGCTACACCTTC. The encoded protein is CASSVEGAYYGYTF.

The chain links TRBV7-8 to TRBJ1-1; D possibly corresponds to TRBD1 (5 bases). The ends were cut back, 3 bases at V and 1 base at J, with 9 bases in the middle. This CDR3 has 14 amino acids. Germline V gene data show CDR1 as SGHVS and CDR2 as FQNEAQ. The CDR3 region has the DNA TGTGCCAGCAGCTTCTCAGGGCCGAACACTGAAGCTTTCTTT. Its translation is CASSFSGPNTEAFF.

The chain combines TRBV3-1 with TRBJ1-5; TRBD1 aligns across 10 bases. V shed 0 bases and J 6 bases; nucleotides not matched to a gene: 8. There are 17 residues in the CDR3. Per germline, CDR1 LGHDT and CDR2 YNNKEL (reference sequence). The CDR3 sequence is CASSQDIGTGAVQPQHF. CDR3 nucleotides: TGTGCCAGCAGCCAAGATATCGGGACAGGGGCAGTTCAGCCCCAGCATTTT.

The chain recombines TRBV9 with TRBJ1-1; unclear D gene. V was cut by 0 bases and J by 0 bases, with 9 bases left in between. Per the germline V gene, CDR1 is SGDLS and CDR2 is YYNGEE. The CDR3 is 15 amino acids. The CDR3 DNA reads TGTGCCAGCAGCGTAGATGGAGGGATGAACACTGAAGCTTTCTTT. Encoded protein: CASSVDGGMNTEAFF.

This rearrangement joins TRBV19 to TRBJ2-2; maybe TRBD1 (6 bases). CDR1 is LNHDA, CDR2 SQIVND, per germline (reference sequence). CDR3 length equals 15 residues. V lost 6 bases and J lost 5, with 16 bases in between. CDR3 protein: CASRSRQGRTGELFF. The DNA of the CDR3 is TGTGCCAGTAGGTCTCGGCAGGGGAGAACCGGGGAGCTGTTTTTT.

Concerning this clonotype itself: A read error is likely, as this CDR3 ends without the conserved phenylalanine or tryptophan. The V and J genes are TRBV7-9 and TRBJ2-7; the D is unclear. Germline values: CDR1 SEHNR, CDR2 FQNEAQ (reference sequence). The CDR3 extends over 11 amino acids. The V end lost 3 bases, the J end lost 4 bases, and 4 bases lay between the germline ends. CDR3 loop: CASSFSYEQYL. CDR3 DNA: TGTGCCAGCAGCTTCTCTTACGAGCAGTACTTA.